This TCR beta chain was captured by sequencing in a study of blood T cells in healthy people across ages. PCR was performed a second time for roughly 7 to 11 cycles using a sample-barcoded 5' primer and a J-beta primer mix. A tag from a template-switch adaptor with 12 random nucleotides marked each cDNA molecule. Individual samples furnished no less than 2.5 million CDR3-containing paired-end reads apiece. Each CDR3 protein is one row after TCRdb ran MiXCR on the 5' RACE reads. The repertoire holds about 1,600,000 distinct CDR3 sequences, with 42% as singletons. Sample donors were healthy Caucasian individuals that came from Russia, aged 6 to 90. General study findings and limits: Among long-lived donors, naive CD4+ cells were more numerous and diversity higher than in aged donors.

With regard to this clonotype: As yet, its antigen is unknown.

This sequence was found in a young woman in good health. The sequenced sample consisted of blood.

CDR3 protein: CASSQDRGTASNRANEKLFF. CDR3 DNA: TGCGCCAGCAGCCAAGATCGCGGGACAGCGTCCAATCGAGCTAATGAAAAACTGTTTTTT. J is TRBJ1-4 and V is TRBV4-1; TRBD1 matches 7 bases. CDR1 and CDR2 from the germline V gene are MGHRA and YSYEKL. This CDR3 contains 20 residues. Trimming cost V 0 bases and J 3 bases; bases outside gene matches: 16.